These T cell receptor beta chains were read from a single sample in a study of blood T cell repertoires in COVID-19. Clones were read by immunoSEQ multiplex PCR, and TCRdb kept only the in-frame ones, dropping some. The sample gives more than 140,000 clones, 80% to 90% of which show up once; about 7.2% is in the top ten. The sample comprised peripheral blood. All receptors come from a woman in her forties or fifties in a cohort sampled during active or convalescent COVID-19. The CDR3 runs from the conserved cysteine through the conserved F or W. D genes are given only for firm matches. Size tells how often a clone was seen (once, few, many) or the class of an expanded clone, and some rows leave it out.

D gene	V gene	CDR3 length	J gene	clone size	CDR3 DNA	CDR3 protein
NA	TRBV7-2	16	TRBJ2-4	NA	TGTGCCAGCAGCTTACGACTACCCGACCGAGAAAACATTCAGTACTTC	CASSLRLPDRENIQYF
NA	TRBV29-1	12	TRBJ1-2	NA	TGCAGCGCTACGGGGGGGTCCTATGGCTACACCTTC	CSATGGSYGYTF
NA	TRBV7-3	13	TRBJ1-1	NA	TGTGCCAGCAGGAAGACAGATAACACTGAAGCTTTCTTT	CASRKTDNTEAFF
NA	TRBV4-1	13	TRBJ1-1	few	TGCGCCAGCAGCCAACGTACTAGCACTGAAGCTTTCTTT	CASSQRTSTEAFF
NA	TRBV29-1	15	TRBJ1-2	NA	TGCAGCGCCGCGGGGGGCGCACCTTCTAACTATGGCTACACCTTC	CSAAGGAPSNYGYTF
NA	TRBV7-9	14	TRBJ2-3	NA	TGTGCCAGCAGCTTAGGAGGCCGAGGAGATACGCAGTATTTT	CASSLGGRGDTQYF
NA	TRBV5-6	15	TRBJ2-3	NA	TGTGCCAGCAGCTTGGGCGGGGGCAATACAGATACGCAGTATTTT	CASSLGGGNTDTQYF
TRBD1	TRBV5-1	14	TRBJ1-4	NA	TGCGCCAGCAGCTTGGGAGGGGGCGCTGAAAAACTGTTTTTT	CASSLGGGAEKLFF
NA	TRBV6-5	14	TRBJ1-4	NA	TGTGCCAGCACCGAGGGGGGGGCGGGTGAAAAACTGTTTTTT	CASTEGGAGEKLFF
TRBD1	TRBV9	17	TRBJ2-7	once	TGTGCCAGCAGCGTAGACAGCCGCGGGACAGGGTCCTACGAGCAGTACTTC	CASSVDSRGTGSYEQYF
NA	TRBV7-2	13	TRBJ1-1	NA	TGTGCCAGCAGCTTAGTCCCAGGAACTGAAGCTTTCTTT	CASSLVPGTEAFF
NA	TRBV7-9	14	TRBJ1-1	NA	TGTGCCAGCAGCTTTCAAGGGGCGTACACTGAAGCTTTCTTT	CASSFQGAYTEAFF
NA	TRBV5-1	14	TRBJ2-7	NA	TGCGCCAGCAGCCCTGGGACAAGAGGGGGCGAGCAGTACTTC	CASSPGTRGGEQYF
TRBD1	TRBV7-9	15	TRBJ1-3	NA	TGTGCCAGCAGCTGGGACAGGGGCTCTGGAAACACCATATATTTT	CASSWDRGSGNTIYF
NA	TRBV3-1/TRBV3-2	14	TRBJ1-4	NA	TGTGCCAGCAGCCAAGGGCAGGGTGCGGAAAAACTGTTTTTT	CASSQGQGAEKLFF
TRBD2	TRBV13	16	TRBJ2-1	NA	TGTGCCAGCAGTTGGGGACTAGCGGGCTCCTACAATGAGCAGTTCTTC	CASSWGLAGSYNEQFF
TRBD1	TRBV29-1	14	TRBJ2-5	NA	TGCAGCGGGACACCCGGGACAGGGGTTGGGACCCAGTACTTC	CSGTPGTGVGTQYF
NA	TRBV19	11	TRBJ2-5	NA	TGTGCCAGTAGTGTACAAGAGACCCAGTACTTC	CASSVQETQYF
TRBD1	TRBV12-5	15	TRBJ2-2	many	TGTGCTAGTGGTTTGATCCAGGGGGCGGTCGGGGAGCTGTTTTTT	CASGLIQGAVGELFF
NA	TRBV12-3/TRBV12-4	13	TRBJ2-3	NA	TGTGCCAGCCGTCGGGGGTACACAGATACGCAGTATTTT	CASRRGYTDTQYF
NA	TRBV4-1	15	TRBJ1-2	NA	TGCGCCAGCAGCCAAGATGGCGCCAGGCTGGATGGCTACACCTTC	CASSQDGARLDGYTF
TRBD1	TRBV12-3/TRBV12-4	13	TRBJ2-7	NA	TGTGCCAGCAGTAGGGACAGGGCTAACGAGCAGTACTTC	CASSRDRANEQYF
NA	TRBV14	12	TRBJ1-1	NA	TGTGCCAGCAGCCCACAGGACACTGAAGCTTTCTTT	CASSPQDTEAFF
NA	TRBV3-1/TRBV3-2	14	TRBJ1-5	NA	TGTGCCAGCAGCCAAGGACAGGGCAATCAGCCCCAGCATTTT	CASSQGQGNQPQHF
NA	TRBV10-3	16	TRBJ2-3	NA	TGTGCCATCAGCCCGAATGACAGAGCAGGCACAGATACGCAGTATTTT	CAISPNDRAGTDTQYF
NA	TRBV19	13	TRBJ2-2	NA	TGTGCCAGTAGTATCGGACAGCCCGGGGAGCTGTTTTTT	CASSIGQPGELFF
NA	TRBV19	13	TRBJ1-4	NA	TGTGCCAGTAGTTCAGGGGAATGGGGAAAACTGTTTTTT	CASSSGEWGKLFF
TRBD2	TRBV11-2	16	TRBJ2-2	NA	TGTGCCAGCAGCTTAGGTGGACTAGCCCTCACCGGGGAGCTGTTTTTT	CASSLGGLALTGELFF
NA	TRBV29-1	13	TRBJ2-7	NA	TGCAGCGTTGAGCCTTCACAGGGCCTCGAGCAGTACTTC	CSVEPSQGLEQYF
NA	TRBV19	16	TRBJ2-2	NA	TGTGCCAGTAGGACCCTAGGGCGGGGGAACACCGGGGAGCTGTTTTTT	CASRTLGRGNTGELFF
NA	TRBV19	16	TRBJ2-6	NA	TGTGCCAGTAGTATTTCGCCTAGCTCTGGGGCCAACGTCCTGACTTTC	CASSISPSSGANVLTF
TRBD1	TRBV6-5	15	TRBJ1-5	NA	TGTGCCAGCAGTCCGACAGGGAATAGCAATCAGCCCCAGCATTTT	CASSPTGNSNQPQHF
TRBD1	TRBV6-5	15	TRBJ1-5	NA	TGTGCCAGCAGTTACTCCGGGACAGCTAATCAGCCCCAGCATTTT	CASSYSGTANQPQHF
TRBD1	TRBV10-3	15	TRBJ1-1	NA	TGTGCCATCAGTGAACCGGGACAGGGGGTTAATGAAGCTTTCTTT	CAISEPGQGVNEAFF